The clone carrying this T cell receptor (beta chain) was seen ten or more times. Its antigen is not identified. Germline V gene sequence: CDR1 SGHTA, CDR2 FQGNSA. V was clipped by 4 bases and J by 4 bases; unmatched bases: 5. This CDR3 spans 15 amino acids. TCRdb called the RT-PCR reads again in MiXCR, with one record for every CDR3 protein. This sample yields about 190,000 distinct CDR3 sequences, of which 14% are seen a single time; roughly 25% belongs to the top ten. The entry originates in a study of response to subunit inactivated influenza vaccine. Study results and caveats: Authors suggested each seasonal influenza vaccination recruits few new T cells.

J is TRBJ2-3 and V is TRBV7-2; 10 bases line up with TRBD2. Material: CD8+ T cells sorted from PBMCs, obtained about 5 days after vaccination. This receptor was taken from a man aged 45 to 65 who received an inactivated influenza vaccine. The chain's CDR3 is CASSSFSGGPDTQYF. The CDR3 DNA follows: TGTGCCAGCAGCTCTTTTAGCGGGGGGCCAGATACGCAGTATTTT. The full variable domain, rest sourced from reference TRBV7-2 and TRBJ2-3, is GAGVSQSPSNKVTEKGKDVELRCDPISGHTALYWYRQSLGQGLEFLIYFQGNSAPDKSGLPSDRFSAERTGGSVSTLTIQRTQQEDSAVYLCASSSFSGGPDTQYFGPGTRLTVL.